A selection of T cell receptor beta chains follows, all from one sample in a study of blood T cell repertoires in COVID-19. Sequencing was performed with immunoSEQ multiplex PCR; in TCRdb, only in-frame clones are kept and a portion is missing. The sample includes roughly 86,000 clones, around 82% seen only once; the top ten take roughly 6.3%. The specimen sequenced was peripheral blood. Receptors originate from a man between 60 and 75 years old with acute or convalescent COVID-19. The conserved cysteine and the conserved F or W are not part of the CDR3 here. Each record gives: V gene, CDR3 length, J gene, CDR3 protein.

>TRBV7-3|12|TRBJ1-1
ASSFNGGNTEAF
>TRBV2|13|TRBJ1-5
ASSGVEGAAKPQH
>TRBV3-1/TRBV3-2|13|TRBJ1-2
ASSLSDRGLGGYT
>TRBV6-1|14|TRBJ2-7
ASSDGQGPSPYEQY
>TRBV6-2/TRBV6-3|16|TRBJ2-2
ASSRDRVFWPNTGELF
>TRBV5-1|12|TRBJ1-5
ASSSGQGNQPQH
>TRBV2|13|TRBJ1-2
ASKNGQANIYGYT
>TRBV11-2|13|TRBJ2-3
ASSLVGGRADTQY
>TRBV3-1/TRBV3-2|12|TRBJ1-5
ASSHTGGGQPQH
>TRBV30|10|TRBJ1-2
AWSAQGPGYT
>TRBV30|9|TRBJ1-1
AWGQISEAF
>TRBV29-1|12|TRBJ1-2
SALPGQSNYGYT
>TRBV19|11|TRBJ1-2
ASSIAQDYGYT
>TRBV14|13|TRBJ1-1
ASSQEAAGGGEAF
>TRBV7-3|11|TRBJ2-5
ASSLLEGETQY
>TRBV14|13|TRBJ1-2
ASSLGTGGFYGYT
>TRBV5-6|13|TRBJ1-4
ASSLATGSNEKLF
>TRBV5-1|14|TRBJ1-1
ASSSGPPGMNTEAF
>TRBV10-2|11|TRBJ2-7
ASKNRYSYEQY
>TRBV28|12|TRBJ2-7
ASSPGGILFEQY
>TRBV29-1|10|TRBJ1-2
STGGYNYGYT
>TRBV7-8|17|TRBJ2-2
ASSWESGTGSPNTGELF
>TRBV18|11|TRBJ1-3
ASSPSNGNTIY
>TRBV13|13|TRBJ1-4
ASSPGASQNEKLF
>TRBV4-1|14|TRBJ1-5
ASSQDLWAEGQPQH
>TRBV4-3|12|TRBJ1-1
ASSQFTGDTEAF
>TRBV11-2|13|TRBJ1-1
ASSAGQGYNTEAF
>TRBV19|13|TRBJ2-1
ASRNPRGGSDEQF
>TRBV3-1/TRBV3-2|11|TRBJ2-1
ASSQDRFGEQF
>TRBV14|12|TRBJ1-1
ASSRTDSGTEAF
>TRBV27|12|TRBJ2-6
ASSFGGRANVLT
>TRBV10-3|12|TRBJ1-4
AISASSTNEKLF
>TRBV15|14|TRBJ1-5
ATSRGRQGMGQPQH
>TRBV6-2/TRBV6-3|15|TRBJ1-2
ASSYIPTGGRSYGYT
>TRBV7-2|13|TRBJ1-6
ASSLSGVSNSPLH
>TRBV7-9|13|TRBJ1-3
ASSRGTGAGNTIY
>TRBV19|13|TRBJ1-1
ASSMEQGMNTEAF
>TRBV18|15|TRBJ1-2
ASSPRNRERQIYGYT
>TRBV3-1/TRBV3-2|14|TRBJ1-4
ASSQDDGVLNEKLF
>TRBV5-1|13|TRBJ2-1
ASSFRGPSYNEQF
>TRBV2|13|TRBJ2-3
ASKGGTASTDTQY
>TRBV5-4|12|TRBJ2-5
ASSLEREGETQY
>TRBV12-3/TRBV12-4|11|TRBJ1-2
ASSSQGSHGYT
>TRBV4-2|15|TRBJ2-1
ASSHIPGLAVYNEQF
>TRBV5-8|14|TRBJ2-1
ASTTPPGQGLYEQF
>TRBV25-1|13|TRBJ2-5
ASTLSGGQGETQY
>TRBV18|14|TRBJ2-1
ASSPPTGSTMREQF
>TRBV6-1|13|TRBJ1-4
ASSETGVGREKLF
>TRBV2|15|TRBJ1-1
ASREEHTGVAKTEAF